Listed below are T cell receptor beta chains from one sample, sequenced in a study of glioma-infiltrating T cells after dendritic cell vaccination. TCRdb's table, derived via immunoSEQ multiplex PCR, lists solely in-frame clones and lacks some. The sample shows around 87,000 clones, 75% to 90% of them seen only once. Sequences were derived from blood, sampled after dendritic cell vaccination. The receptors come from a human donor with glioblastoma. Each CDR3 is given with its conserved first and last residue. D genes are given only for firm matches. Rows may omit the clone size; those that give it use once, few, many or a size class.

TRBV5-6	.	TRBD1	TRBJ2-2	TGTGCCAGCAGCCAGGGACAGTATATCACCGGGGAGCTGTTTTTT	CASSQGQYITGELFF
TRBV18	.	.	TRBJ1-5	TGTGCCAGCTCACCTGACAGATATCAGCCCCAGCATTTT	CASSPDRYQPQHF
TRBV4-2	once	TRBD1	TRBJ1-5	TGTGCCAGCAGCCAAGACCCGTACTCGACAGGGGGTAGCAATCAGCCCCAGCATTTT	CASSQDPYSTGGSNQPQHF
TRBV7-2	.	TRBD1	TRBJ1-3	TGTGCCAGCAGCCCACGTTGGGGGACAGGCAACTCTGGAAACACCATATATTTT	CASSPRWGTGNSGNTIYF
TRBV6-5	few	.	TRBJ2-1	TGTGCCAGCAGTTACTCCAGGGACAATGAGCAGTTCTTC	CASSYSRDNEQFF
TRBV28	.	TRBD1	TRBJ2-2	TGTGCCAGCAGTTTCGGGCAGGGGGCGACCGGGGAGCTGTTTTTT	CASSFGQGATGELFF
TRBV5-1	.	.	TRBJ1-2	TGCGCCAGCAGCTCCGGGGGAACTAACTATGGCTACACCTTC	CASSSGGTNYGYTF
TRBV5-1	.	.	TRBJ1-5	TGCGCCAGCAGCTGGGGGGGAGCAGATCAGCCCCAGCATTTT	CASSWGGADQPQHF
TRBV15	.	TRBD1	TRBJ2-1	TGTGCCACCAGCAGCGGTACCGGGACAGGGGCCTACAATGAGCAGTTCTTC	CATSSGTGTGAYNEQFF
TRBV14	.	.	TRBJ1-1	TGTGCCAGCAGCCAAGGAATCCGCAGGGTGGGCACTGAAGCTTTCTTT	CASSQGIRRVGTEAFF
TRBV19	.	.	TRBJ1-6	TGTGCCAGTAGCTCGGGATCACCCCTCCACTTT	CASSSGSPLHF
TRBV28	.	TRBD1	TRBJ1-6	TGTGCCAGCAGCTGGACAGGGAGGTATAATTCACCCCTCCACTTT	CASSWTGRYNSPLHF
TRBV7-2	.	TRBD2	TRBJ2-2	TGTGCCAGCAGCTTAGTCGCTAGCGGGAGGGCCATCACCGGGGAGCTGTTTTTT	CASSLVASGRAITGELFF
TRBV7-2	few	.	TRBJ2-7	TGTGCCAGCAGCCGATTCACTAGCGAGCAGTACTTC	CASSRFTSEQYF
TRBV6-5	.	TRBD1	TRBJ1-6	TGTGCCAGCAGCCAAACCACAGGGGCTAATTCACCCCTCCACTTT	CASSQTTGANSPLHF
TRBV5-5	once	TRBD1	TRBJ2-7	TGTGCCAGCACCACCGGGACAGCCTACGAGCAGTACTTC	CASTTGTAYEQYF
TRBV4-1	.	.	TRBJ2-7	TGCGCCAGCAGCCAAGATTTGGAACAGGGTTATTCCTACGAGCAGTACTTC	CASSQDLEQGYSYEQYF
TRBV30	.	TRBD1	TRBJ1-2	TGTGCCTTACCGGGACAGTCGCGAAGCTACACCTTC	CALPGQSRSYTF
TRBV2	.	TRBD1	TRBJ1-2	TGTGCCAGCAGTGAACAGGGGGAGAACTATGGCTACACCTTC	CASSEQGENYGYTF
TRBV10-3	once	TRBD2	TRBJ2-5	TGTGCCATCAGCCCCACGGGGACTAGCGGGGGGGAAGAGACCCAGTACTTC	CAISPTGTSGGEETQYF
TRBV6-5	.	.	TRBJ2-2	TGTGCCAGCACCCAGACAGGGAACACCGGGGAGCTGTTTTTT	CASTQTGNTGELFF
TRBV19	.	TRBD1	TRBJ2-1	TGTGCCAGTAGTAATCAGACAGGGCGCTCCTACAATGAGCAGTTCTTC	CASSNQTGRSYNEQFF
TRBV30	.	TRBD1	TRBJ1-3	TGTGCCTGGGCCCGGGACAGGGCAAGCTCTGGAAACACCATATATTTT	CAWARDRASSGNTIYF
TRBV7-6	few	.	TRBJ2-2	TGTGCCAGCAGCTTAGCGCGAACCGGGGAGCTGTTTTTT	CASSLARTGELFF
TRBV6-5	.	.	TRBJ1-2	TGTGCCAGCAGATCGGACACTAACTATGGCTACACCTTC	CASRSDTNYGYTF
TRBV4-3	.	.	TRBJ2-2	TGCGCCAGCAGCCAAGGGACGGGGACGAACACCGGGGAGCTGTTTTTT	CASSQGTGTNTGELFF
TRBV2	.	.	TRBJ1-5	TGTGCCAGCAGCGCCTCAGGGAGGGGCAATCAGCCCCAGCATTTT	CASSASGRGNQPQHF
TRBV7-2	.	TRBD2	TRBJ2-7	TGTGCCAGCAGACAAAGCGGGGGGGACTCCTACGAGCAGTACTTC	CASRQSGGDSYEQYF
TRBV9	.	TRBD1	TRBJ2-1	TGTGCCAGCAGCCCTGGACAGGGGAAAAGGTCCTACAATGAGCAGTTCTTC	CASSPGQGKRSYNEQFF
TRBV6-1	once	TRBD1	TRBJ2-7	TGTGCCAGCAGTGTTCAACCGGGACAGAGGAGCTCCTACGAGCAGTACTTC	CASSVQPGQRSSYEQYF
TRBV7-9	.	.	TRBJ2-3	TGTGCCAGCAGCTTAGTGACAGACCCGGCCACAGATACGCAGTATTTT	CASSLVTDPATDTQYF
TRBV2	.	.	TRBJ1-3	TGTGCCAGCAGTGAATATCAGAAGATCTCTGGAAACACCATATATTTT	CASSEYQKISGNTIYF
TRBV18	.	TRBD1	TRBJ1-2	TGTGCCAGCTCACCCGCGAGACAGGGAGAGTATGGCTACACCTTC	CASSPARQGEYGYTF
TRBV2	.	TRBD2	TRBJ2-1	TGTGCCAGCAGTGAAACCGGGGGGGTTACTAATGAGCAGTTCTTC	CASSETGGVTNEQFF
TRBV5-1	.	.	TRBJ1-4	TGCGCCAGCAGCGTGGAGGGGCAGAGGGAAAAACTGTTTTTT	CASSVEGQREKLFF
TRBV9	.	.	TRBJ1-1	TGTGCCAGCAGCCCCCCCGGACAGCCCGAAGCTTTCTTT	CASSPPGQPEAFF
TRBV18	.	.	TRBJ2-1	TGTGCCAGCTATGAGAGTAACAATGAGCAGTTCTTC	CASYESNNEQFF
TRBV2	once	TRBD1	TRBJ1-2	TGTGCCAGCAGTGGGGGACAGGGGAACTATGGCTACACCTTC	CASSGGQGNYGYTF
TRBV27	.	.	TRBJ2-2	TGTGCCAGCAGTCCGCATCGGGGTGAAGCGAACACCGGGGAGCTGTTTTTT	CASSPHRGEANTGELFF
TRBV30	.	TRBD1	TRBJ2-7	TGTGCCTGGGATTCCCAGGGGGCCTACGAGCAGTACTTC	CAWDSQGAYEQYF
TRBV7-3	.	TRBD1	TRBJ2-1	TGTGCCAGCAGCCTAGGACAGGACAATGAGCAGTTCTTC	CASSLGQDNEQFF
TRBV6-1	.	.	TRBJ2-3	TGTGCCAGCAGTGATCTCAGGGGTTGGACAGATACGCAGTATTTT	CASSDLRGWTDTQYF
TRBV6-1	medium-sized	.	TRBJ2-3	TGTGCCAGCAGTGAACGGGCGGGGAGCACAGATACGCAGTATTTT	CASSERAGSTDTQYF
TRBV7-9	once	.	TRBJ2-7	TGTGCCAGCACCCAGGACAGTTACGAGCAGTACTTC	CASTQDSYEQYF
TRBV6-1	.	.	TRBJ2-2	TGTGCGGCTGGAGAAAACACCGGGGAGCTGTTTTTT	CAAGENTGELFF
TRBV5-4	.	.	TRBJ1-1	TGTGCCAGCAGACAGGGCGCAAGGACTGAAGCTTTCTTT	CASRQGARTEAFF
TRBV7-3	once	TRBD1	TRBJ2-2	TGTGCCAGCAGTTTTGATTACAGGGGGCATGACACCGGGGAGCTGTTTTTT	CASSFDYRGHDTGELFF
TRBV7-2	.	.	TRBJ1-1	TGTGCCAGCAGCCTACTACCGCTGAACACTGAAGCTTTCTTT	CASSLLPLNTEAFF
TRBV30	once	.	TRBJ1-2	TGTGCCTGGACTCTGCAGGGCGCAAACTATGGCTACACCTTC	CAWTLQGANYGYTF
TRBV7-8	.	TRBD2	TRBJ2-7	TGTGCCAGCAGCTCCGGCGGGGGCTACGAGCAGTACTTC	CASSSGGGYEQYF
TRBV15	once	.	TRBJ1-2	TGTGCCACCAGCAGAGATCTCGACTATGGCTACACCTTC	CATSRDLDYGYTF
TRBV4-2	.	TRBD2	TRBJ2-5	TGTGCCAGCTCGGGGGGGGAGACCCAGTACTTC	CASSGGETQYF
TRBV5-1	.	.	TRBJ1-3	TGCGCCAGCAGCTTGGCAGGGGAAAAAAACACCATATATTTT	CASSLAGEKNTIYF
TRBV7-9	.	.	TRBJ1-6	TGTGCCAGCAGCTTAGTAGACGGGGCCTATAATTCACCCCTCCACTTT	CASSLVDGAYNSPLHF
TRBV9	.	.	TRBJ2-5	TGTGCCAGCAGCGTAGACGAGGGAGAGACCCAGTACTTC	CASSVDEGETQYF